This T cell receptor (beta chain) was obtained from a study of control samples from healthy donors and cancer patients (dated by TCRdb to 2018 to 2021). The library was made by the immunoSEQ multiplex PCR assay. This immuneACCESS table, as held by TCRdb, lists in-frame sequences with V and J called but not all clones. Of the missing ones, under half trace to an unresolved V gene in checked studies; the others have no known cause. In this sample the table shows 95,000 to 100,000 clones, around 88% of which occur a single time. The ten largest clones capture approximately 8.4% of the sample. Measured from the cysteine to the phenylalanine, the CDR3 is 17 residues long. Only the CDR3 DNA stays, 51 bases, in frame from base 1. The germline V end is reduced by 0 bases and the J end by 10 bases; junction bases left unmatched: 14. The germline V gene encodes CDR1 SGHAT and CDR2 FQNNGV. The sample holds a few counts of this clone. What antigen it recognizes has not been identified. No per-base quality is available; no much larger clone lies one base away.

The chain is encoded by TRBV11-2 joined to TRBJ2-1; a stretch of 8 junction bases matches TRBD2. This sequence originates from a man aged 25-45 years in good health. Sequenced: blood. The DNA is TGTGCCAGCAGCTTAGATGGCGGACCCCTTAGCGGGATGGAGCAGTTCTTC. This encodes CASSLDGGPLSGMEQFF.